This is a list of T cell receptor beta chains from one sample in a study of blood T cell repertoires in COVID-19. The table came from immunoSEQ multiplex PCR; TCRdb's copy has only in-frame clones and leaves some out. The table shows 45,000 to 65,000 clones, with over 80% occurring only once. Sequences were obtained from peripheral blood. The receptors stem from a man aged 35-49 years with acute or convalescent COVID-19. Both conserved end residues are part of each CDR3. Fields, in order: J gene, clone size, V gene, D gene, CDR3 protein, CDR3 DNA. The D gene is left open where the match is weak. Clone size is given for some rows only: seen once, a few or many times, or a class if the clone is expanded.

TRBJ1-2,NA,TRBV24-1,NA,CATSEQRNRGYTF,TGTGCCACCAGTGAACAGAGGAACAGGGGCTACACCTTC
TRBJ1-2,once,TRBV27,NA,CASSPNRVGYTF,TGTGCCAGCAGTCCAAACAGGGTAGGCTACACCTTC
TRBJ1-1,few,TRBV30,NA,CAWSVSGGIGAFF,TGTGCCTGGAGTGTAAGTGGCGGAATCGGAGCTTTCTTT
TRBJ1-2,NA,TRBV10-2,NA,CASSDPGRANEDGYTF,TGCGCCAGCAGTGACCCGGGGAGGGCAAATGAGGATGGCTACACCTTC
TRBJ2-1,NA,TRBV20-1,NA,CSATNNEQFF,TGCAGTGCTACCAACAATGAGCAGTTCTTC
TRBJ1-2,NA,TRBV18,NA,CASSPEGRGYGYTF,TGTGCCAGCTCACCAGAAGGCAGGGGCTATGGCTACACCTTC
TRBJ2-4,NA,TRBV24-1,NA,CATSDSQVAKNIQYF,TGTGCCACCAGTGATTCCCAGGTTGCCAAAAACATTCAGTACTTC
TRBJ1-5,NA,TRBV24-1,NA,CATSEGRNSNQPQHF,TGTGCCACCAGTGAGGGCAGGAATAGCAATCAGCCCCAGCATTTT
TRBJ1-4,NA,TRBV6-5,NA,CASSEGGKLFF,TGTGCCAGCAGCGAGGGTGGAAAACTGTTTTTT
TRBJ1-1,NA,TRBV5-8,TRBD1,CASSLGGTGRKAFF,TGTGCCAGCAGCTTGGGAGGGACAGGGAGAAAAGCTTTCTTT
TRBJ1-2,NA,TRBV6-5,NA,CASSYSTGHNPRGYTF,TGTGCCAGCAGTTACTCGACGGGACACAACCCGAGGGGCTACACCTTC
TRBJ1-5,NA,TRBV5-6,NA,CASSLGQLYQPQHF,TGTGCCAGCAGCTTGGGACAGCTCTATCAGCCCCAGCATTTT
TRBJ2-7,NA,TRBV7-9,NA,CASSLKLDLADEQYF,TGTGCCAGCAGCTTAAAGCTCGATCTAGCCGACGAGCAGTACTTC
TRBJ1-3,NA,TRBV5-5,NA,CASSSDRKGNTIYF,TGTGCCAGCAGCAGCGACAGAAAAGGAAACACCATATATTTT
TRBJ2-7,few,TRBV5-6,TRBD2,CASSSTSGRRGREQYF,TGTGCCAGCAGCTCGACTAGCGGGAGGAGGGGACGCGAGCAGTACTTC
TRBJ2-3,few,TRBV5-1,NA,CASSSNPGILTDTQYF,TGCGCCAGCAGCTCGAATCCAGGAATCCTCACAGATACGCAGTATTTT
TRBJ1-1,once,TRBV6-1,NA,CASSESDKAFF,TGTGCCAGCAGTGAGTCGGACAAGGCTTTCTTT
TRBJ1-1,NA,TRBV27,TRBD1,CATRTGGLVNTEAFF,TGTGCCACCCGGACAGGGGGCTTGGTGAACACTGAAGCTTTCTTT
TRBJ2-7,NA,TRBV27,TRBD2,CASSPRTSGYEQYF,TGTGCCAGCAGTCCGCGGACTAGCGGCTACGAGCAGTACTTC
TRBJ2-5,NA,TRBV7-2,NA,CASSVQTRAETQYF,TGTGCCAGCAGCGTTCAGACTAGGGCCGAGACCCAGTACTTC
TRBJ1-2,NA,TRBV2,TRBD1,CASSEDRGLNGYTF,TGTGCCAGCAGTGAAGACAGGGGGTTAAATGGCTACACCTTC
TRBJ1-2,NA,TRBV28,TRBD1,CASSLKRGRDGYTF,TGTGCCAGCAGTTTAAAAAGGGGGCGCGATGGCTACACCTTC
TRBJ1-1,few,TRBV7-9,NA,CASSFTLRAGGTEAFF,TGTGCCAGCAGCTTCACACTCAGGGCCGGCGGCACTGAAGCTTTCTTT
TRBJ2-2,NA,TRBV3-1/TRBV3-2,NA,CASSPYARTGELFF,TGTGCCAGCAGCCCTTACGCGCGAACCGGGGAGCTGTTTTTT
TRBJ1-2,NA,TRBV20-1,NA,CSAEAGNGYTF,TGCAGTGCTGAAGCAGGGAATGGCTACACCTTC
TRBJ1-1,NA,TRBV7-9,NA,CASSTQGDTEAFF,TGTGCCAGCAGCACGCAGGGTGACACTGAAGCTTTCTTT
TRBJ1-1,NA,TRBV10-3,NA,CAISGGGQRNTEAFF,TGTGCCATTTCTGGGGGGGGTCAAAGGAACACTGAAGCTTTCTTT
TRBJ1-5,NA,TRBV24-1,NA,CATSDLGREGNQPQHF,TGTGCCACCAGTGATTTGGGGAGGGAAGGCAATCAGCCCCAGCATTTT
TRBJ2-6,few,TRBV5-6,NA,CASSGIGWLGGANVLTF,TGTGCCAGCAGTGGTATTGGGTGGCTCGGGGGGGCCAACGTCCTGACTTTC
TRBJ1-1,NA,TRBV12-3/TRBV12-4,NA,CASSFGHKAFF,TGTGCCAGCAGTTTTGGACATAAAGCTTTCTTT
TRBJ2-6,NA,TRBV6-4,NA,CASSKEGAGANVLTF,TGTGCCAGCAGTAAAGAGGGAGCTGGGGCCAACGTCCTGACTTTC
TRBJ1-4,NA,TRBV12-3/TRBV12-4,NA,CASSQQINEKLFF,TGTGCCAGCAGCCAACAGATTAATGAAAAACTGTTTTTT
TRBJ1-4,NA,TRBV12-3/TRBV12-4,TRBD1,CASSRQGNEKLFF,TGTGCCAGCAGTCGACAGGGGAATGAAAAACTGTTTTTT
TRBJ1-5,NA,TRBV6-5,NA,CASRPGERGNQPQHF,TGTGCCAGCAGGCCAGGGGAGAGGGGCAATCAGCCCCAGCATTTT
TRBJ2-3,NA,TRBV30,NA,CACERGRGADTQYF,TGTGCCTGCGAAAGGGGCAGGGGGGCAGATACGCAGTATTTT
TRBJ2-7,NA,TRBV30,NA,CAWKPRVPYEQYF,TGTGCCTGGAAACCCAGGGTCCCCTACGAGCAGTACTTC
TRBJ1-5,NA,TRBV28,NA,CASSAVRRTQHF,TGTGCCAGCAGCGCCGTCCGGCGGACCCAGCATTTT
TRBJ1-2,NA,TRBV18,TRBD1,CASSPRQGDPHGYTF,TGTGCCAGCTCCCCCCGACAGGGTGATCCTCATGGCTACACCTTC
TRBJ1-4,NA,TRBV19,TRBD1,CASTTADRGPRKLFF,TGTGCCAGTACTACCGCTGACAGGGGGCCACGAAAACTGTTTTTT
TRBJ1-5,NA,TRBV23-1,TRBD1,CASSRKDRANQPQHF,TGCGCCAGCAGTCGAAAGGACAGGGCCAATCAGCCCCAGCATTTT